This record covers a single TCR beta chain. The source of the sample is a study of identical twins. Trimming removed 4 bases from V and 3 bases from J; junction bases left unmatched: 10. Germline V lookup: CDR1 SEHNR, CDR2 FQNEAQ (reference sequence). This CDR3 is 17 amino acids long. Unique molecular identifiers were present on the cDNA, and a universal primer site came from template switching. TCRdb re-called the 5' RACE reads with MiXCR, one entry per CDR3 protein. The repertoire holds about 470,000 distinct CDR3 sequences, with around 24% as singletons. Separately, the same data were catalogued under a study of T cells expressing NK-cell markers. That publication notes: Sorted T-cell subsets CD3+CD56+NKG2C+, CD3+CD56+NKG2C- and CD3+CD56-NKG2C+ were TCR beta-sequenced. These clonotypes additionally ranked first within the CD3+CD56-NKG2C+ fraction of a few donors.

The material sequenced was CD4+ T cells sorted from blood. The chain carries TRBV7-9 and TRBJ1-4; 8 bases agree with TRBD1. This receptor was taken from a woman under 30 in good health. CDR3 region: CASSYGRDRGANEKLFF. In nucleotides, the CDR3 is TGTGCCAGCAGCTACGGGCGCGACAGGGGTGCTAATGAAAAACTGTTTTTT.